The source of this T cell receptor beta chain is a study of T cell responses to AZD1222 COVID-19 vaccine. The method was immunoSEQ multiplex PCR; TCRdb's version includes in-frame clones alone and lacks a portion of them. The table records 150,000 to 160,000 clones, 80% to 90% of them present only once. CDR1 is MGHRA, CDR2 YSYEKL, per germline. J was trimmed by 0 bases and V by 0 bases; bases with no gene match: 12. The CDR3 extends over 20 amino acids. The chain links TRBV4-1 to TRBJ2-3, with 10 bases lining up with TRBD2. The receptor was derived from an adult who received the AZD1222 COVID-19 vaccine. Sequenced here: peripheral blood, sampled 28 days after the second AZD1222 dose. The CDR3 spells CASSQDSPTSGMGSTDTQYF. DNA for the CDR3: TGCGCCAGCAGCCAAGATTCCCCAACTAGCGGGATGGGGAGCACAGATACGCAGTATTTT.